This is a list of T cell receptor beta chains from one sample in a study of shared clonotypes between healthy human individuals. Sequencing was performed with immunoSEQ multiplex PCR; in TCRdb, only in-frame clones are kept and a portion is missing. The data show 2 million to 2.5 million clones, around 92% seen once. The material sequenced was naive CD4+ T cells from PBMCs. These receptor sequences come from a man between 18 and 29 years old in good health. Some clones in this sample may be carry-over from other donors' samples. The CDR3 runs from the conserved cysteine through the conserved F or W. The D gene is left open where the match is weak. Rows give clone size only sometimes, using once, few, many, or a class for an expanded clone.

v_call	d_call	clone_size	j_call	cdr3_aa	cdr3_nt
TRBV7-2	NA	NA	TRBJ1-1	CASSYGILNTEAFF	TGTGCCAGCAGCTATGGGATTCTAAACACTGAAGCTTTCTTT
TRBV6-1	NA	NA	TRBJ1-5	CASRDRFNSNQPQHF	TGTGCCAGCCGAGACAGATTCAATAGCAATCAGCCCCAGCATTTT
TRBV9	TRBD1	NA	TRBJ1-1	CASSPTGLNTEAFF	TGTGCCAGCAGCCCGACAGGGCTGAACACTGAAGCTTTCTTT
TRBV29-1	TRBD1	few	TRBJ1-5	CSVGQGNQPQHF	TGCAGCGTCGGACAGGGGAATCAGCCCCAGCATTTT
TRBV7-2	TRBD2	NA	TRBJ2-1	CASSPWASGRGNEQFF	TGTGCCAGCAGCCCCTGGGCCAGCGGGAGGGGCAATGAGCAGTTCTTC
TRBV9	NA	NA	TRBJ2-7	CASSVGQGRTYEQYF	TGTGCCAGCAGCGTAGGTCAGGGCAGGACCTACGAGCAGTACTTC
TRBV27	TRBD1	NA	TRBJ1-1	CASSHRGLDTEAFF	TGTGCCAGCAGCCACAGGGGGCTTGACACTGAAGCTTTCTTT
TRBV28	NA	NA	TRBJ2-3	CASSLMGGTQYF	TGTGCCAGCAGTTTAATGGGAGGTACGCAGTATTTT
TRBV15	NA	NA	TRBJ1-2	CATSRGGQTLAGYTF	TGTGCCACCAGCAGAGGGGGTCAAACTCTGGCTGGCTACACCTTC
TRBV6-6	NA	NA	TRBJ1-1	CASRLGANTEAFF	TGTGCCAGCAGATTAGGGGCGAACACTGAAGCTTTCTTT
TRBV5-1	TRBD1	NA	TRBJ2-3	CASSRTGDVNTDTQYF	TGCGCCAGCAGCCGGACAGGGGACGTGAACACAGATACGCAGTATTTT
TRBV6-5	NA	NA	TRBJ2-3	CASSSPGTDTQYF	TGTGCCAGCAGTTCCCCTGGCACAGATACGCAGTATTTT
TRBV5-6	TRBD2	NA	TRBJ2-3	CASIGGLVSDTQYF	TGTGCCAGCATAGGGGGACTAGTTTCCGATACGCAGTATTTT
TRBV6-5	TRBD1	NA	TRBJ1-2	CASRPFGTGDGYTF	TGTGCCAGCAGACCATTTGGGACAGGGGACGGCTACACCTTC
TRBV6-5	NA	few	TRBJ1-1	CASSYSNAGGAFF	TGTGCCAGCAGTTACTCGAACGCCGGGGGTGCTTTCTTT
TRBV2	NA	NA	TRBJ1-3	CASSPRGFGNTIYF	TGTGCCAGCAGCCCTCGTGGCTTTGGAAACACCATATATTTT
TRBV2	NA	NA	TRBJ2-2	CASRGQGPPTGELFF	TGTGCCAGCAGAGGGCAGGGGCCCCCCACCGGGGAGCTGTTTTTT
TRBV7-9	TRBD1	NA	TRBJ1-2	CASSFGQGALGDYGYTF	TGTGCCAGCAGCTTTGGACAGGGGGCATTAGGGGACTATGGCTACACCTTC
TRBV7-9	TRBD1	once	TRBJ2-3	CASSLLTGVSGDTQYF	TGTGCCAGCAGCCTACTCACAGGGGTCTCGGGAGATACGCAGTATTTT
TRBV19	TRBD1	NA	TRBJ1-3	CASSFDRGNYGNTIYF	TGTGCCAGTAGTTTCGACAGGGGGAATTATGGAAACACCATATATTTT
TRBV2	NA	NA	TRBJ1-5	CARRVEDQPQHF	TGTGCCAGACGGGTGGAGGATCAGCCCCAGCATTTT
TRBV5-1	NA	NA	TRBJ2-1	CASSPGSNEQFF	TGCGCCAGCAGCCCCGGGTCGAATGAGCAGTTCTTC
TRBV6-6	NA	NA	TRBJ2-1	CASSVINEQFF	TGTGCCAGCAGTGTGATCAATGAGCAGTTCTTC
TRBV4-3	NA	NA	TRBJ2-2	CASSQETGMKGELFF	TGCGCCAGCAGCCAAGAAACAGGGATGAAGGGGGAGCTGTTTTTT
TRBV4-1	NA	NA	TRBJ2-7	CASSQDRTGRGHEQYF	TGCGCCAGCAGCCAAGATCGGACCGGGAGAGGCCACGAGCAGTACTTC
TRBV18	NA	NA	TRBJ2-4	CASSPLGFGENIQYF	TGTGCCAGCTCACCACTAGGGTTTGGTGAAAACATTCAGTACTTC
TRBV7-2	TRBD1	once	TRBJ1-4	CASSDRGGEKLFF	TGTGCCAGCAGTGACAGGGGAGGTGAAAAACTGTTTTTT